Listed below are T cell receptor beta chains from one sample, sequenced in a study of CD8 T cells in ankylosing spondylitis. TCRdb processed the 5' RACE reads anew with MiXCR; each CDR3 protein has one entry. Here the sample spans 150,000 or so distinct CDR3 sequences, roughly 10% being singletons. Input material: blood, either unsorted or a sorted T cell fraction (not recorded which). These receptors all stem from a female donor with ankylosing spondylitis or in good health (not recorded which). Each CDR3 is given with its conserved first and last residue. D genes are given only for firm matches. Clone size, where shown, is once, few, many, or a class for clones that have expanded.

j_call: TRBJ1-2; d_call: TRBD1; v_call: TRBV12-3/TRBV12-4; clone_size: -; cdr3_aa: CASSLRAGGHGGYTF; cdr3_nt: TGTGCCAGCAGTTTAAGGGCAGGGGGCCACGGTGGCTACACCTTC
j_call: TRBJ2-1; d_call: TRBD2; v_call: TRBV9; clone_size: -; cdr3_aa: CASSIRVGSTSGRSGDEQFF; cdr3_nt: TGTGCCAGCAGCATCCGGGTAGGGTCGACTAGCGGGAGATCTGGGGATGAGCAGTTCTTC
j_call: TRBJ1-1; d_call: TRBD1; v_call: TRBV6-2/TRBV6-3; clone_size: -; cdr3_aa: CASSYLTGARCDTEAFF; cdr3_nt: TGTGCCAGCAGTTATTTAACAGGGGCGCGTTGTGACACTGAAGCTTTCTTT
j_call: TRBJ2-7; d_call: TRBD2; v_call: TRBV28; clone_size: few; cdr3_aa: CASRPLAVSYEQYF; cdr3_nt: TGTGCCAGCAGGCCACTAGCGGTCTCCTACGAGCAGTACTTC
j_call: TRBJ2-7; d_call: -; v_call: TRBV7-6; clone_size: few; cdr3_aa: CASSFLEVGLTNEQYF; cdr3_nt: TGTGCCAGCAGCTTCCTAGAGGTTGGGCTAACGAACGAGCAGTACTTC
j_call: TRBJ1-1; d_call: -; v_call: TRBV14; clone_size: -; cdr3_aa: CASSQRNTEAFF; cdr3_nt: TGTGCCAGCAGCCAAAGGAACACTGAAGCTTTCTTT
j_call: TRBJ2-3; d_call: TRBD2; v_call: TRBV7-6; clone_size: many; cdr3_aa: CASGREATDTQYF; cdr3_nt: TGTGCCAGCGGGCGGGAGGCCACAGATACGCAGTATTTT
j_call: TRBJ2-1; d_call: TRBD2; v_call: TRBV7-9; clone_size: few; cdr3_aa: CASSFAGGGGNEQFF; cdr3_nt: TGTGCCAGCAGCTTTGCGGGAGGAGGGGGCAATGAGCAGTTCTTC
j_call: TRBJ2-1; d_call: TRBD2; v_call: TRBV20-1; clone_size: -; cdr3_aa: CSARDVAGDREQFF; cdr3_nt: TGCAGTGCTAGAGATGTGGCGGGAGATCGGGAGCAGTTCTTC
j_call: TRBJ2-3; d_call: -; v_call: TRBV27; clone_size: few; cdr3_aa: CASKGGYGTQYF; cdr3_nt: TGTGCCAGCAAGGGGGGGTACGGTACGCAGTATTTT
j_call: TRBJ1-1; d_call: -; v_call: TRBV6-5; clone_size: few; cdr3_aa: CASSYGVKLNTEAFF; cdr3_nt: TGTGCCAGCAGTTACGGAGTGAAGTTGAACACTGAAGCTTTCTTT
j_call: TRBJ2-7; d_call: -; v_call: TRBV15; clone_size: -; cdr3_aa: CATRGTGYEQYF; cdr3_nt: TGTGCCACCAGGGGGACGGGCTACGAGCAGTACTTC
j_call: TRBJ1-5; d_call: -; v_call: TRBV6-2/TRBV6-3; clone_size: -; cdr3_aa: CASSYLGLSDQPQHF; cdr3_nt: TGTGCCAGCAGTTACCTAGGTCTGTCGGATCAGCCCCAGCATTTT
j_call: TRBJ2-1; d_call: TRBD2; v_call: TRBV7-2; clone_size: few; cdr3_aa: CASSLCGTSGSGEGCEQFF; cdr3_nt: TGTGCCAGCAGCTTATGCGGGACTAGCGGGAGCGGGGAGGGATGTGAGCAGTTCTTC
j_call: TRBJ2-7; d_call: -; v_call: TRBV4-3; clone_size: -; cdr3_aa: CASSQDRGIPYEQYF; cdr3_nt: TGCGCCAGCAGCCAAGACCGGGGAATCCCCTACGAGCAGTACTTC
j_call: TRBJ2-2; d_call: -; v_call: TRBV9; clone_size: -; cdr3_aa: CASSSSGTPEPGELFF; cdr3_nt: TGTGCCAGCAGCTCCTCCGGGACTCCCGAACCCGGGGAGCTGTTTTTT
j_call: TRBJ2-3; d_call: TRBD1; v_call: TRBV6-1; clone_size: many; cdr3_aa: CASRSQFRDRLSGDTQYF; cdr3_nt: TGTGCCAGCAGGTCCCAATTCCGGGACAGACTATCTGGAGATACGCAGTATTTT
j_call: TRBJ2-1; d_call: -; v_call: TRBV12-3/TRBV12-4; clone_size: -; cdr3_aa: CASSPNGGGMHNEQFF; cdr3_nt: TGTGCCAGCAGTCCCAACGGAGGGGGCATGCACAATGAGCAGTTCTTC
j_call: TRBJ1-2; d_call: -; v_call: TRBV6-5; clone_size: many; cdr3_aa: CASRTTQGWGYTF; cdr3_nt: TGTGCCAGCAGAACGACCCAGGGTTGGGGCTACACCTTC
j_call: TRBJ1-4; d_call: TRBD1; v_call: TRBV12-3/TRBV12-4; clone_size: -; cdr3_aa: CASIGQGANEKLFF; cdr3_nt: TGTGCCAGCATTGGACAGGGGGCTAATGAAAAACTGTTTTTT
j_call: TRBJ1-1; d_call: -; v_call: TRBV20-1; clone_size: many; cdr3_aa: CSAEWVDRTDSHEAFF; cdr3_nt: TGCAGTGCGGAGTGGGTCGATCGGACGGATAGCCATGAAGCTTTCTTT
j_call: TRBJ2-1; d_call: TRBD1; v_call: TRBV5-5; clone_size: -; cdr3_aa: CASTLRMTGKVNEQFF; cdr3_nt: TGTGCCAGCACCTTGAGAATGACAGGGAAAGTCAATGAGCAGTTCTTC
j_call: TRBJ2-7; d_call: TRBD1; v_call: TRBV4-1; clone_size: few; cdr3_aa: CASSQVGGLNYEQYF; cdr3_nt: TGCGCCAGCAGCCAAGTAGGGGGCCTAAACTACGAGCAGTACTTC
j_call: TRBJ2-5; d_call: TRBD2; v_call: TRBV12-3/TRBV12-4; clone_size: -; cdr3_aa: CARRSGMAGTQYF; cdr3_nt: TGTGCCAGGAGGAGCGGGATGGCTGGGACCCAGTACTTC
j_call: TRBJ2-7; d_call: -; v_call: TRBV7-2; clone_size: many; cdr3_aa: CASSSYSSYEQYF; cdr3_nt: TGTGCCAGCAGCTCCTACTCATCCTACGAGCAGTACTTC
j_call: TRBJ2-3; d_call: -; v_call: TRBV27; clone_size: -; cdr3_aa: CASSHVSTDTQYF; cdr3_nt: TGTGCCAGCAGCCACGTCAGCACAGATACGCAGTATTTT
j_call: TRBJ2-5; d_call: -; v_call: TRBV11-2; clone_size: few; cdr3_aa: CASSPQKTQYF; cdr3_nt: TGTGCCAGCAGCCCCCAAAAGACCCAGTACTTC
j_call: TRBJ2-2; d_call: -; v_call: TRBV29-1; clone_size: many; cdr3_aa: CSVDHGQGVVFF; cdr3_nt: TGCAGCGTTGACCATGGCCAGGGAGTCGTGTTTTTT
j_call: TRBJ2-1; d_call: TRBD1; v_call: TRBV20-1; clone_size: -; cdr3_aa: CSALKDRGIRNEQFF; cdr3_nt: TGCAGTGCTCTAAAAGACAGGGGAATCCGAAATGAGCAGTTCTTC
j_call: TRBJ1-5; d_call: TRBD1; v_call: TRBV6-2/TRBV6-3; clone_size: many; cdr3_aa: CASSPPGTGELSQPQHF; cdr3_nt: TGTGCCAGCAGTCCCCCCGGGACAGGGGAGTTATCTCAGCCCCAGCATTTT
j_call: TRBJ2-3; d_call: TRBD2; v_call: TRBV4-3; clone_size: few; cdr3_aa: CASSHGTSGRAGVGDTQYF; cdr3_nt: TGCGCCAGCAGCCACGGGACTAGCGGGAGGGCCGGGGTTGGAGATACGCAGTATTTT
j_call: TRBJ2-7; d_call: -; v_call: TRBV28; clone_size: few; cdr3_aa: CASSFLTYEQYF; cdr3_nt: TGTGCCAGCAGTTTTCTAACCTACGAGCAGTACTTC
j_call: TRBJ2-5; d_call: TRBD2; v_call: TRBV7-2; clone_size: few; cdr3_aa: CASSSGLAGGIQETQYF; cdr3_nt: TGTGCCAGCAGCTCAGGACTAGCGGGAGGTATACAAGAGACCCAGTACTTC
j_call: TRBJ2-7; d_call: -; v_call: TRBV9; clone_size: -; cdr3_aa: CASSPQVGLRSYEQYF; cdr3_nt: TGTGCCAGCAGCCCCCAAGTGGGACTTCGCTCCTACGAGCAGTACTTC
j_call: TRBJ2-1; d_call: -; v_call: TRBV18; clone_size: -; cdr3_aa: CASSPVGRTPYNEQFF; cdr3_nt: TGTGCCAGCTCACCTGTAGGGCGGACCCCTTACAATGAGCAGTTCTTC
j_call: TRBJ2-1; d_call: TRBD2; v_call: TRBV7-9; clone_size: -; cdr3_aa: CASSFPATSGESNEQFF; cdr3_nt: TGTGCCAGCAGCTTTCCAGCGACTAGCGGGGAGAGCAATGAGCAGTTCTTC
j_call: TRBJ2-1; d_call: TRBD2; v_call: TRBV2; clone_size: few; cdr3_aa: CARTSGNGNAGNEQFF; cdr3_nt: TGTGCCAGGACTAGCGGGAATGGTAACGCGGGCAATGAGCAGTTCTTC
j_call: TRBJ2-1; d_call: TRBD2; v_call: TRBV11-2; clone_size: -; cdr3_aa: CASSPPPWTSGNINEQFF; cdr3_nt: TGTGCCAGCAGCCCTCCCCCCTGGACTAGCGGGAATATCAATGAGCAGTTCTTC
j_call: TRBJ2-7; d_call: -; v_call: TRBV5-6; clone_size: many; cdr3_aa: CASSLGLGWNEQYF; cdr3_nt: TGTGCCAGCAGCTTGGGGTTGGGTTGGAACGAGCAGTACTTC
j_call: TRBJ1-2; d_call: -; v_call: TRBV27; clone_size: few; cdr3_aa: CASSFGAGSYGYTF; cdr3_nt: TGTGCCAGCAGTTTTGGGGCGGGGAGTTATGGCTACACCTTC
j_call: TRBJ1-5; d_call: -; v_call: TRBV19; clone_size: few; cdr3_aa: CASSIDPGGQPQHF; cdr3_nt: TGTGCCAGTAGTATAGATCCCGGGGGACAGCCCCAGCATTTT
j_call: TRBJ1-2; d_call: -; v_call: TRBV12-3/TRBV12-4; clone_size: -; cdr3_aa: CASSPSDNYGYTF; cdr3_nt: TGTGCCAGCTCCCCCTCCGATAACTATGGCTACACCTTC
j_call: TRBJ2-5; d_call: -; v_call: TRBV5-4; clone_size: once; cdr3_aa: CASSLGQDNQETQYF; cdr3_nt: TGTGCCAGCAGCTTGGGCCAGGACAACCAAGAGACCCAGTACTTC
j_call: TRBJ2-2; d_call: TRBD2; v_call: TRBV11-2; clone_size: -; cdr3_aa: CASSSLGVLAGRPGELFF; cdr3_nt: TGTGCCAGCAGCTCTCTCGGGGTGCTAGCGGGACGCCCCGGGGAGCTGTTTTTT
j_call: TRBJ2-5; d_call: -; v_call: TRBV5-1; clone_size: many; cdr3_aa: CASSGGASRQETQYF; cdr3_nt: TGCGCCAGCTCCGGAGGGGCTAGCCGGCAAGAGACCCAGTACTTC
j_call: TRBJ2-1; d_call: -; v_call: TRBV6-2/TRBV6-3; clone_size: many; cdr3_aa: CASRSPPDGPGGEQFF; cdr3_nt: TGTGCCAGCAGGAGCCCCCCGGACGGGCCAGGAGGAGAGCAGTTCTTC
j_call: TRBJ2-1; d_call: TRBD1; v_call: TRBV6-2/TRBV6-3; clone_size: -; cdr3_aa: CASSYGRQGEYEQFF; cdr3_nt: TGTGCCAGCAGTTATGGACGACAGGGGGAATATGAGCAGTTCTTC
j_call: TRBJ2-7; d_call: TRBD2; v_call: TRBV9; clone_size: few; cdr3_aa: CASSDDPGGPYEQYF; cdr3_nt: TGTGCCAGCAGCGACGACCCGGGAGGTCCCTACGAGCAGTACTTC
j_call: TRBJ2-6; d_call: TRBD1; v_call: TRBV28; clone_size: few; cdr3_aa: CASSFTRDRGSWSSGANVLTF; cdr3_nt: TGTGCCAGCAGTTTTACCCGGGACAGGGGAAGTTGGAGCTCTGGGGCCAACGTCCTGACTTTC
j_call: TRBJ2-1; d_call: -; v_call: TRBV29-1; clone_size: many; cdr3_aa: CSVVGLPVGSYNEQFF; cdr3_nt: TGCAGCGTTGTCGGCCTTCCAGTCGGCTCCTACAATGAGCAGTTCTTC
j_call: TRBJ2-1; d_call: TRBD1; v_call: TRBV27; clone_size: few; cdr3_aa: CASSLLTGGSYNEQFF; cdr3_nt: TGTGCCAGCAGTTTACTTACAGGGGGCTCCTACAATGAGCAGTTCTTC